Listed below are T cell receptor beta chains from one sample, sequenced in a study of blood T cell repertoires in COVID-19. Measured with immunoSEQ multiplex PCR; TCRdb has only the in-frame clones, and not every one. Counted here are fewer than 350,000 clones, 85% occurring once; the ten biggest clones make up roughly 2.7%. The specimen was PBMCs or T cells enriched from blood (not recorded which). The receptors here all came from a woman aged 45-59 years who had recovered from COVID-19. The CDR3 runs from the conserved cysteine through the conserved F or W. A D gene is named only where the DNA matches it firmly.

TRBJ1-1	TRBV18	-	CASSFDRNEAFF
TRBJ1-3	TRBV7-9	-	CASSFSGSGNTIYF
TRBJ2-5	TRBV7-2	TRBD2	CASSLNTAGGETQYF
TRBJ1-2	TRBV27	-	CASSSSERLGGYTF
TRBJ2-3	TRBV6-5	TRBD1	CASGPGDRVTDTQYF
TRBJ2-3	TRBV11-2	-	CASSLDHTDTQYF
TRBJ1-1	TRBV6-1	TRBD1	CASSAKWDRAHTEAFF
TRBJ2-2	TRBV12-3/TRBV12-4	-	CANQDGDTGELFF
TRBJ2-5	TRBV29-1	TRBD2	CSVLGGYRGETQYF
TRBJ1-1	TRBV7-9	-	CASSLEYRPLDTEAFF